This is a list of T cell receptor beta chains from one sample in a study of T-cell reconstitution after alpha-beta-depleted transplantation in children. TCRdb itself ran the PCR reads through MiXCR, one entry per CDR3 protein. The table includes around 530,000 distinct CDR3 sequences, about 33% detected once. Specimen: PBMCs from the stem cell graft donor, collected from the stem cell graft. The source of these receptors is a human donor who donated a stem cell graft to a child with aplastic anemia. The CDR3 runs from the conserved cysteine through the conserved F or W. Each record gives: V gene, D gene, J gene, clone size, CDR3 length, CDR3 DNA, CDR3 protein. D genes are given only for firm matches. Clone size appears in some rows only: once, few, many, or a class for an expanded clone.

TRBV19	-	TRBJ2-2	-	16	TGTGCCAGTAGTATTATTATCGGGGCGAACACCGGGGAGCTGTTTTTT	CASSIIIGANTGELFF
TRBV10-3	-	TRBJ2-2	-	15	TGTGCCATCAGTGAGAGGACAGCCAACACCGGGGAGCTGTTTTTT	CAISERTANTGELFF
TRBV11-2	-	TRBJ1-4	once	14	TGTGCCAGCAGCACCCGACAGGCGGGCGAAAAACTGTTTTTT	CASSTRQAGEKLFF
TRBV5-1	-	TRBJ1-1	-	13	TGCGCCAGCAGCACCGAAGGGGTGACTGAAGCTTTCTTT	CASSTEGVTEAFF
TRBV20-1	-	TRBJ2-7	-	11	TGCAGCGGCGGCTCTAGAGGCGAGCAGTACTTC	CSGGSRGEQYF
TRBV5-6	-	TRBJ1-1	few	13	TGTGCCAGCAGCTTGGGGAGAAACCCTGAAGCTTTCTTT	CASSLGRNPEAFF
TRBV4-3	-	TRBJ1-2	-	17	TGCGCCAGCAGCCAAGGTTTCTTCCCACCAGGGATCTATGGCTACACCTTC	CASSQGFFPPGIYGYTF
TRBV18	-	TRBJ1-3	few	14	TGTGCCAGTCGGATGACAGGTGAAGGGAACACCATATATTTT	CASRMTGEGNTIYF
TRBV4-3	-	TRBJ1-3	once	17	TGCGCCAGCAGCCAAGATCAAGGGGACTACTCTGGAAACACCATATATTTT	CASSQDQGDYSGNTIYF
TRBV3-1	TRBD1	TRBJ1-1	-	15	TGTGCCAGCAGCCAGACAGGGAGGTTGTACACTGAAGCTTTCTTT	CASSQTGRLYTEAFF
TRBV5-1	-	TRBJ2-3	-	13	TGCGCCAGCAGCCCCGGCATCTCCGATACGCAGTATTTT	CASSPGISDTQYF
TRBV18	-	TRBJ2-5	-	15	TGTGCCAGCTCACAGACGACTACCCTGGAAGAGACCCAGTACTTC	CASSQTTTLEETQYF
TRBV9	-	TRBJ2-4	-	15	TGTGCCAGCAGCGTAGGCGACGGAGCCAAAAACATTCAGTACTTC	CASSVGDGAKNIQYF
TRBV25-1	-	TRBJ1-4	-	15	TGTGCCAGCAGTATCCACGGAGGCAGCGCCGAAAAACTGTTTTTT	CASSIHGGSAEKLFF
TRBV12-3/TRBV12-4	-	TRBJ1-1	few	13	TGTGCCAGCAGTTTTTTCGCGAACACTGAAGCTTTCTTT	CASSFFANTEAFF
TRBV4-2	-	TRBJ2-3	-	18	TGTGCCAGCAGCCACCGCCTGATGGGGGAGAGAGGAACAGATACGCAGTATTTT	CASSHRLMGERGTDTQYF
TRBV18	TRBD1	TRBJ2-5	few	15	TGTGCCAGCTCACTACTTCAGGGGGCAGGGGAGACCCAGTACTTC	CASSLLQGAGETQYF
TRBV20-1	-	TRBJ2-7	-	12	TGCAGTGCACCCCGGCAGCGCTCTGAGCAGTACTTC	CSAPRQRSEQYF
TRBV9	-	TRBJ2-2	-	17	TGTGCCAGCAGCCCGAGGGGCGGACTTAAGAACACCGGGGAGCTGTTTTTT	CASSPRGGLKNTGELFF
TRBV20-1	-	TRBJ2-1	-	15	TGCAGTGCTACACCCGTTGAGGGAAGGTACAATGAGCAGTTCTTC	CSATPVEGRYNEQFF
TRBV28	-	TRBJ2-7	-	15	TGTGCCAGCAGTTTATCGACGGGCCTCGACTACGAGCAGTACTTC	CASSLSTGLDYEQYF
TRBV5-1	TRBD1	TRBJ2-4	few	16	TGCGCCAGCAGCGCACAGGGGGGCGACCTCAAAAACATTCAGTACTTC	CASSAQGGDLKNIQYF
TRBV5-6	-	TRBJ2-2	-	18	TGTGCCAGCAGCTTGGCGGTCGGGTACATCGCGAACACCGGGGAGCTGTTTTTT	CASSLAVGYIANTGELFF
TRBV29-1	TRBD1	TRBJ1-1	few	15	TGCAGCGTTTCAAGGACAGGAGGGGTGAACACTGAAGCTTTCTTT	CSVSRTGGVNTEAFF
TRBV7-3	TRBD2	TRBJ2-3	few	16	TGTGCCAGCAGCTCGTCGACTAGCGGGAGGGCCGATACGCAGTATTTT	CASSSSTSGRADTQYF
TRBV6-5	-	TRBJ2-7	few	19	TGTGCCAGCAGTTACATCCAGGGAGGGGGCTTTACAAGCTCCTACGAGCAGTACTTC	CASSYIQGGGFTSSYEQYF
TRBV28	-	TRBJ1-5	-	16	TGTGCCAGCAGTCCCACGACGGGGGGTCTCAATCAGCCCCAGCATTTT	CASSPTTGGLNQPQHF
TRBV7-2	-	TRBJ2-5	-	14	TGTGCCAGCAGCCCCCGACTAGTTCAAGAGACCCAGTACTTC	CASSPRLVQETQYF
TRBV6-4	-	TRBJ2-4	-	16	TGTGCCAGCAGTGACGCCTCAAAGCGGACCAAAAACATTCAGTACTTC	CASSDASKRTKNIQYF
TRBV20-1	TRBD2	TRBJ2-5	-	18	TGCAGTGCTAGCGGGGTGTTAGCGGGAGGTCCTTATCAAGAGACCCAGTACTTC	CSASGVLAGGPYQETQYF
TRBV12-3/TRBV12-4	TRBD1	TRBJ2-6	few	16	TGTGCCAGCAGTCCAAGACAGGGGCTTGGGGCCAACGTCCTGACTTTC	CASSPRQGLGANVLTF
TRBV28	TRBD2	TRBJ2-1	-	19	TGTGCCAGCAGTACACGAGGACTAGCGGGGGTCCCCCCTTACAATGAGCAGTTCTTC	CASSTRGLAGVPPYNEQFF
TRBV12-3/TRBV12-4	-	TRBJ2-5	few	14	TGTGCCAGCAGTTCGGACAGAGAAGGGGAGACCCAGTACTTC	CASSSDREGETQYF
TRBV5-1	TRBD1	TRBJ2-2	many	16	TGCGCCAGCAGCTTGGCGGGACAGACCAACACCGGGGAGCTGTTTTTT	CASSLAGQTNTGELFF
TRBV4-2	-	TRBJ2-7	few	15	TGTGCCAGCAGCCAAGACGATTACAGCCTTTACGAGCAGTACTTC	CASSQDDYSLYEQYF
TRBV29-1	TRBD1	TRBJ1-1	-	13	TGCAGCGTTTACAGGGGGCGAGGCACTGAAGCTTTCTTT	CSVYRGRGTEAFF
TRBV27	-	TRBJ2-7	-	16	TGTGCCAGCAGTTTAAGTCCTAGCGACACTCCCTACGAGCAGTACTTC	CASSLSPSDTPYEQYF
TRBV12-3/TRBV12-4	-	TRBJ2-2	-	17	TGTGCCAGCAGTTTTGGACTGACACGCGCGAACACCGGGGAGCTGTTTTTT	CASSFGLTRANTGELFF
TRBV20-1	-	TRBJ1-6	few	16	TGCAGTGCTACCGGAAAGAGCGGCTCCTATAATTCACCCCTCCACTTT	CSATGKSGSYNSPLHF
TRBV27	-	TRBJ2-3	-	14	TGTGCCAGCAGTTATCAGCGGAGCACAGATACGCAGTATTTT	CASSYQRSTDTQYF
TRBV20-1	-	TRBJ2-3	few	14	TGCAGTGCTAGACAGGGCCCTGGCACAGATACGCAGTATTTT	CSARQGPGTDTQYF
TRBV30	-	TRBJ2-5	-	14	TGTGCCTGGAGTGAATCTAGCCTCGGAAAGACCCAGTACTTC	CAWSESSLGKTQYF
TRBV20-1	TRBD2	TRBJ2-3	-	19	TGCAGTGCCGAGACTTTCGGGCGCGGGAGCGTGCCAGGCACAGATACGCAGTATTTT	CSAETFGRGSVPGTDTQYF
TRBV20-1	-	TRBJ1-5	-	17	TGCAGTGCTAGAGGAACTCAGATACGCCTTAGCAATCAGCCCCAGCATTTT	CSARGTQIRLSNQPQHF
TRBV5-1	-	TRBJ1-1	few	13	TGTGCCAGCAGTTCGGGGATGAACACTGAAGCTTTCTTT	CASSSGMNTEAFF
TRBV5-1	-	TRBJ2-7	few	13	TGCGCCAGCAGCTTTAACCGGGGGCACGAGCAGTACTTC	CASSFNRGHEQYF
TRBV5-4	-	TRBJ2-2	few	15	TGTGCCAGCAGCAAAACAGGGATCGACACCGGGGAGCTGTTTTTT	CASSKTGIDTGELFF
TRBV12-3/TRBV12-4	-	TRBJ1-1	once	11	TGTGCCAGCAGTTTAAGCAGGGGAGCTTTCTTT	CASSLSRGAFF
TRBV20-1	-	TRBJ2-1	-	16	TGCAGTGCTAGAAGTAGGGCGGGGCCTTCCTACAATGAGCAGTTCTTC	CSARSRAGPSYNEQFF
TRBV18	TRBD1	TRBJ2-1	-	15	TGTGCCAGCTCACCGGGACAGCGAACCTACAATGAGCAGTTCTTC	CASSPGQRTYNEQFF
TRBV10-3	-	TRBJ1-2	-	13	TGTGCCATCACGGGCAAATTGGACTATCGCTACACCTTC	CAITGKLDYRYTF
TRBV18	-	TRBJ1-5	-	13	TGTGCCAGCTCAGAAGACCAGAATCAGCCCCAGCATTTT	CASSEDQNQPQHF
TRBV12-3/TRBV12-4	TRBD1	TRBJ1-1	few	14	TGTGCCAGCAGTACTGACAGGGGTTATACTGAAGCTTTCTTT	CASSTDRGYTEAFF
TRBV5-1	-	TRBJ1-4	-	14	TGCGCCAGCAGCTGGAGAACAACTAATGAAAAACTGTTTTTT	CASSWRTTNEKLFF
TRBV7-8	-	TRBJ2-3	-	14	TGTGCCAGCACCCTGCTGGTGAGCACAGATACGCAGTATTTT	CASTLLVSTDTQYF
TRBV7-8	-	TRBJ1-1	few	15	TGTGCCAGCAGCTTAGGGTGGACCGCTGAAACTGAAGCTTTCTTT	CASSLGWTAETEAFF
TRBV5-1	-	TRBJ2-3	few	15	TGCGCCAGCAGCTCTACAGGCCTACCCACAGATACGCAGTATTTT	CASSSTGLPTDTQYF
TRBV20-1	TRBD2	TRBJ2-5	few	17	TGCAGTGCTAGCCTAGCGGGAGGAGGGGGAGTTAGGGAGACCCAGTACTTC	CSASLAGGGGVRETQYF
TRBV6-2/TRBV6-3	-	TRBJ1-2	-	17	TGTGCCAGCAGTTTACAGTTCCTACCAGGTGCTAACTATGGCTACACCTTC	CASSLQFLPGANYGYTF
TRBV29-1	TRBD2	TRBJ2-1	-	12	TGCAGCACTGGGACTAGCGGGAGGATGGTGTTCTTC	CSTGTSGRMVFF